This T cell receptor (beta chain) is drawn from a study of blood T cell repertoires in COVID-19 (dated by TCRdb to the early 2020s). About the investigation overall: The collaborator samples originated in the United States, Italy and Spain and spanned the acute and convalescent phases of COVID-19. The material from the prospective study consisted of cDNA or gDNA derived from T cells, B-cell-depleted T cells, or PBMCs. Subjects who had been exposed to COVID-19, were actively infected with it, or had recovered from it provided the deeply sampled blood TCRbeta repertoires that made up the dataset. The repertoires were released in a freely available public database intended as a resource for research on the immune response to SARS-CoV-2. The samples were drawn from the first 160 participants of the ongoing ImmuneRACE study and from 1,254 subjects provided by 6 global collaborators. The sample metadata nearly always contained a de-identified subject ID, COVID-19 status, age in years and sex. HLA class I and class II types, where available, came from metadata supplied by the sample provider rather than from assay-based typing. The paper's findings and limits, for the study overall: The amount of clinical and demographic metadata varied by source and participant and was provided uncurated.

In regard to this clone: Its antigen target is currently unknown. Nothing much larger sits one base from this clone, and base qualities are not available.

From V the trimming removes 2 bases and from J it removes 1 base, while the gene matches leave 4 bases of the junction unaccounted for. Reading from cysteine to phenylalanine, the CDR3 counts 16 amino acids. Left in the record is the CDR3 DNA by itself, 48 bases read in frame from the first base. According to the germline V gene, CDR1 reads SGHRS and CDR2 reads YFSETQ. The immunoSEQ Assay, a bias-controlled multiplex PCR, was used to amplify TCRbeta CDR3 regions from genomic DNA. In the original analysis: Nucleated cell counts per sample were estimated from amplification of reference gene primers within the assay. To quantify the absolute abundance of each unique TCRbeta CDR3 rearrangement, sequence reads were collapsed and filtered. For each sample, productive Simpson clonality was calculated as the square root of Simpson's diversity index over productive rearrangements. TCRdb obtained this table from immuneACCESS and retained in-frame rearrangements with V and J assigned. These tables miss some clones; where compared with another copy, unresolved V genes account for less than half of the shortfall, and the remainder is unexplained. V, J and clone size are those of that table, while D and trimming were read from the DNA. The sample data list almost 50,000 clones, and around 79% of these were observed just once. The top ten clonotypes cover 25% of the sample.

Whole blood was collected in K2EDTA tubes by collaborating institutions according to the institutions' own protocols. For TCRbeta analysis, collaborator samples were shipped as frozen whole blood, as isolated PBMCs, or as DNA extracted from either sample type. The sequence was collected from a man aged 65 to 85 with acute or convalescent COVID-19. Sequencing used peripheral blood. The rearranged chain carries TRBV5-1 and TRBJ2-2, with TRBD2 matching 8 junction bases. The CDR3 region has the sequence CASSFGGRLNTGELFF. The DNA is TGCGCCAGCAGCTTTGGCGGGAGGCTGAACACCGGGGAGCTGTTTTTT.